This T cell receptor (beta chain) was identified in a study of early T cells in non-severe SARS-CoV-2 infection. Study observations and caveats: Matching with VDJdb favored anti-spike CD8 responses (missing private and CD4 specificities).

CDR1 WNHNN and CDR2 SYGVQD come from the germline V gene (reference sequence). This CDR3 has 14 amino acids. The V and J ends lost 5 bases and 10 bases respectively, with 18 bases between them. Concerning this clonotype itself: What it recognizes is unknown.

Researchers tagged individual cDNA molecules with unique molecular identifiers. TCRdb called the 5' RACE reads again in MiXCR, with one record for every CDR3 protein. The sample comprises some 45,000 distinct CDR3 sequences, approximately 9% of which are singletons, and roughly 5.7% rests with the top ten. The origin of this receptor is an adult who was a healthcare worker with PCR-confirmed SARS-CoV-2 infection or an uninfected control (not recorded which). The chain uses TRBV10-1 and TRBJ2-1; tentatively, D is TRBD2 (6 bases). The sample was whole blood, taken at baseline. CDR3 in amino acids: CASSSGTGTSEQFF. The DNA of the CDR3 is TGCGCCAGCAGTTCCGGGACTGGGACCTCGGAGCAGTTCTTC.